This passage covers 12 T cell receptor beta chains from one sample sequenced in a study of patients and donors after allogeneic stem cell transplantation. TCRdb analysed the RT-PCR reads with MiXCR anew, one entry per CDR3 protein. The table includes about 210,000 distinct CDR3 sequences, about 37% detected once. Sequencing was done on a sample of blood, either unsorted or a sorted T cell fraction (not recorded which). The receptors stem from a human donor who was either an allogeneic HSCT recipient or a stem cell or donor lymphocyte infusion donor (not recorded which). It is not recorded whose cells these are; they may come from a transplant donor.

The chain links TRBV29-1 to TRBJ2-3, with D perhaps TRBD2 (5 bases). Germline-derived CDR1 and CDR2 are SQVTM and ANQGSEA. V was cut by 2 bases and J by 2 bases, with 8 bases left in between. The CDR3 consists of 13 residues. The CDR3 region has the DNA TGCAGCGTTGAACAGGACTCCACAGATACGCAGTATTTT. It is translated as CSVEQDSTDTQYF.

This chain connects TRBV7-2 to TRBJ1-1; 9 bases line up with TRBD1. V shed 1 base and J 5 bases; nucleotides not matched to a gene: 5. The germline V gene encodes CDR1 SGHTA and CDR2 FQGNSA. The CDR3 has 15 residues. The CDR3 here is CASSLDRGLGTEAFF. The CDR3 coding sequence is TGTGCCAGCAGCTTAGACAGGGGGCTGGGGACTGAAGCTTTCTTT. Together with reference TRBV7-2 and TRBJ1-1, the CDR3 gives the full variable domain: GAGVSQSPSNKVTEKGKDVELRCDPISGHTALYWYRQSLGQGLEFLIYFQGNSAPDKSGLPSDRFSAERTGGSVSTLTIQRTQQEDSAVYLCASSLDRGLGTEAFFGQGTRLTVV.

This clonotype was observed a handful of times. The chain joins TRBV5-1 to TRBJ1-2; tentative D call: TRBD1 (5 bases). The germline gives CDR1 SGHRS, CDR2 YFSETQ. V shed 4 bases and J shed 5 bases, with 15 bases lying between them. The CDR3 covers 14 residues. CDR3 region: CASSPPGRGYGYTF. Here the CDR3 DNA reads TGCGCCAGCAGCCCCCCGGGACGAGGATATGGCTACACCTTC.

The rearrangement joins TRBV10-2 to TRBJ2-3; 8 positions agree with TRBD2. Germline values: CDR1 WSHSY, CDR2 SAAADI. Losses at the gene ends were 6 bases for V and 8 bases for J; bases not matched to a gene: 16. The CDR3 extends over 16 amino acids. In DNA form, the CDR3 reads TGCGCCAGCAGACCTGGACTAGCTCCCGTGATACGTACGCAGTATTTT. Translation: CASRPGLAPVIRTQYF.

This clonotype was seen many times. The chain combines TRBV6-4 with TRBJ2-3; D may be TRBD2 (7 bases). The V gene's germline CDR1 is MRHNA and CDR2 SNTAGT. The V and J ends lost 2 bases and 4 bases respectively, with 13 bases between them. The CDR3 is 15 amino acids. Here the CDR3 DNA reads TGTGCCAGCAGTGACGGGGGGGGCGCGCCAGATACGCAGTATTTT. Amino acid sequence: CASSDGGGAPDTQYF.

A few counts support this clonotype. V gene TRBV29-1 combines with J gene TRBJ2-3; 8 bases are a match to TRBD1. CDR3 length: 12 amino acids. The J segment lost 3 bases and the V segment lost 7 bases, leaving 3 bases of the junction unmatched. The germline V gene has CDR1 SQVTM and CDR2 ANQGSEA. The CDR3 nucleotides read TGCAGCGGGAGGACAGGGACAGATACGCAGTATTTT. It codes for CSGRTGTDTQYF.

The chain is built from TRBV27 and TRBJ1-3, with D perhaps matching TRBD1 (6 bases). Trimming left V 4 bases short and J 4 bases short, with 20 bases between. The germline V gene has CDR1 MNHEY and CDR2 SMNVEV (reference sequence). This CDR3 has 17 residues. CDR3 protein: CASSSSRSGTPGNTIYF. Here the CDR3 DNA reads TGTGCCAGCAGTTCATCTCGATCCGGGACACCAGGAAACACCATATATTTT.

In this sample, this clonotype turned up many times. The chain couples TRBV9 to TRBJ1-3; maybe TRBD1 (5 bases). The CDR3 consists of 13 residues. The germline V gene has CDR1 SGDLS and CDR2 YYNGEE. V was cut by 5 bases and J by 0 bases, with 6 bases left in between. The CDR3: CASRGTSGNTIYF. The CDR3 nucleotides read TGTGCCAGCAGAGGGACCTCTGGAAACACCATATATTTT. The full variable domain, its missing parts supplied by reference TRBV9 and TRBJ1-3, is DSGVTQTPKHLITATGQRVTLRCSPRSGDLSVYWYQQSLDQGLQFLIQYYNGEERAKGNILERFSAQQFPDLHSELNLSSLELGDSALYFCASRGTSGNTIYFGEGSWLTVV.

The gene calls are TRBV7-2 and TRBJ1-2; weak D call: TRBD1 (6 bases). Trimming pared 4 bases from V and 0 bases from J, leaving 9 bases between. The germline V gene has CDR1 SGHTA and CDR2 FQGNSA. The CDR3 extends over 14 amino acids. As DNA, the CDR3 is TGTGCCAGCAGCTCCCGGGGGCCTAACTATGGCTACACCTTC. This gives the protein CASSSRGPNYGYTF.

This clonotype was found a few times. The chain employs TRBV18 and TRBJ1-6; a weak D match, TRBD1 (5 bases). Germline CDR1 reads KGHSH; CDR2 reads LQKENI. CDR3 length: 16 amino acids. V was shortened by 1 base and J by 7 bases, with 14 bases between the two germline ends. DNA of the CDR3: TGTGCCAGCTCACCACGTGCGGGACGGATGAATTCACCCCTCCACTTT. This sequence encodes CASSPRAGRMNSPLHF.

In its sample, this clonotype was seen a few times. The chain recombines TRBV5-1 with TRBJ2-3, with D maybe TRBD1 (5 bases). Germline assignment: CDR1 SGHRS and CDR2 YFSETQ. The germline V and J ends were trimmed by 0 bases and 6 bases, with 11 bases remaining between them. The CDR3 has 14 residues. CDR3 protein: CASSLDNNRDTQYF. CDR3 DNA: TGCGCCAGCAGCTTGGATAACAACAGGGATACGCAGTATTTT. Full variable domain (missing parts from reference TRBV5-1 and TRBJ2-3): KAGVTQTPRYLIKTRGQQVTLSCSPISGHRSVSWYQQTPGQGLQFLFEYFSETQRNKGNFPGRFSGRQFSNSRSEMNVSTLELGDSALYLCASSLDNNRDTQYFGPGTRLTVL.

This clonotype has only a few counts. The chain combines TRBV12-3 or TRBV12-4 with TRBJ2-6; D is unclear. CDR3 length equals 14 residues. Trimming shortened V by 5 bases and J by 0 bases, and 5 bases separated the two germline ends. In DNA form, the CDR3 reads TGTGCCAGCAGTCAGAACTCTGGGGCCAACGTCCTGACTTTC. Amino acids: CASSQNSGANVLTF.